Listed below are T cell receptor beta chains from one sample, sequenced in a study of PD-L1 blockade in urothelial cancer. Libraries were prepared by immunoSEQ multiplex PCR; TCRdb keeps only in-frame clonotypes and omits some of them. This sample carries about 88,000 clones, more than 85% of them seen once, and the ten largest clones take roughly a tenth. This material consisted of PBMCs, taken around atezolizumab (anti-PD-L1) treatment. Every receptor here comes from a man between 60 and 75 years old with urothelial cancer. CDR3s include the opening cysteine and the closing phenylalanine or tryptophan. A D gene is named only where the DNA matches it firmly. Size is omitted from some rows. Given values are once, few, many or a class for expanded clones.

J	D	V	size	DNA	CDR3
TRBJ2-3	NA	TRBV10-2	NA	TGCGCCAGCAGTGGAGGAGGGTCTCGCACAGATACGCAGTATTTT	CASSGGGSRTDTQYF
TRBJ2-7	NA	TRBV11-3	NA	TGTGCCAGCAGCTTAGATTTGACGGGATTACAGTACTTC	CASSLDLTGLQYF
TRBJ2-7	NA	TRBV20-1	NA	TGCAGTGCTAATCAGGGGTACGAGCAGTACTTC	CSANQGYEQYF
TRBJ1-4	TRBD1	TRBV11-2	NA	TGTGCCAGCAGCTTCGGCAGGGGGCATGAAAAACTGTTTTTT	CASSFGRGHEKLFF
TRBJ2-1	NA	TRBV6-1	NA	TGTGCCAGCAGTGAAATTGGCGGGAACAATGAGCAGTTCTTC	CASSEIGGNNEQFF
TRBJ2-7	NA	TRBV7-2	NA	TGTGCCAGCAGCTCGCGCCGGTTCTACGAGCAGTACTTC	CASSSRRFYEQYF
TRBJ1-2	TRBD1	TRBV19	NA	TGTGCCAGTAGTCACCGGGACAGGGTCCTTAAGGGCTACACCTTC	CASSHRDRVLKGYTF
TRBJ2-1	TRBD2	TRBV11-2	once	TGTGCCAGCAGCTCCTTAGCGGGAGGGCCCTACAATGAGCAGTTCTTC	CASSSLAGGPYNEQFF
TRBJ2-3	NA	TRBV29-1	NA	TGCAGCGAACGGGCGGGATCCTTCACAGATACGCAGTATTTT	CSERAGSFTDTQYF
TRBJ2-2	NA	TRBV5-4	NA	TGTGCCAGCAGCACAACAGGGCCCACCGGGGAGCTGTTTTTT	CASSTTGPTGELFF
TRBJ2-3	NA	TRBV28	NA	TGTGCCAGCAGTTTGATGGGGGGTGCAGATACGCAGTATTTT	CASSLMGGADTQYF
TRBJ1-3	NA	TRBV11-2	NA	TGTGCCAGCAGTCTCGGAAACACCATATATTTT	CASSLGNTIYF
TRBJ1-3	TRBD1	TRBV5-1	NA	TGCGCCAGCAGTTCCGGGACAGGGAGAAACACCATATATTTT	CASSSGTGRNTIYF
TRBJ1-2	NA	TRBV12-5	NA	TGTGCTAGTGGTTTGAGTCAGGGGCTACTGGCTAACTATGGCTACACCTTC	CASGLSQGLLANYGYTF
TRBJ2-1	TRBD1	TRBV6-5	NA	TGTGCCAGCAGTCAACCGGGACAGGGTATGGATGAGCAGTTCTTC	CASSQPGQGMDEQFF
TRBJ2-5	NA	TRBV5-1	once	TGCGCCAGCAGCTTAAGGGGAACAGGGTATTCGCAAGAGACCCAGTACTTC	CASSLRGTGYSQETQYF
TRBJ1-4	NA	TRBV4-1	NA	TGCGCCAGCAGCCAAGGGGACTGGAATGAAAAACTGTTTTTT	CASSQGDWNEKLFF
TRBJ1-4	NA	TRBV7-6	NA	TGTGCCAGCAGCTTAGGAGGACAGACTAATGAAAAACTGTTTTTT	CASSLGGQTNEKLFF
TRBJ1-2	NA	TRBV4-1	NA	TGCGCCAGCAGCCAAGATAACAGGGCCTATGGCTACACCTTC	CASSQDNRAYGYTF
TRBJ2-7	NA	TRBV4-1	NA	TGCGCCAGCAGCCAAAGGGGGGGAGACTCCTACGAGCAGTACTTC	CASSQRGGDSYEQYF
TRBJ2-2	NA	TRBV27	NA	TGTGCCAGCAGTCAACGGGACACCGGGGAGCTGTTTTTT	CASSQRDTGELFF
TRBJ2-5	NA	TRBV6-1	NA	TGTGCCAGCAGTGAACCCGGGAAAGAGACCCAGTACTTC	CASSEPGKETQYF
TRBJ2-4	NA	TRBV18	NA	TGTGCCAGCTCACCACCAGCTGGAGCCAAAAACATTCAGTACTTC	CASSPPAGAKNIQYF
TRBJ2-1	TRBD2	TRBV5-4	NA	TGTGCCAGCAGCGAAAGCGGGGGGGCCGATAATGAGCAGTTCTTC	CASSESGGADNEQFF
TRBJ1-4	NA	TRBV19	NA	TGTGCCAGTAGTTTAGACAGCGCAACTAATGAAAAACTGTTTTTT	CASSLDSATNEKLFF
TRBJ2-1	TRBD1	TRBV29-1	once	TGCAGCGCCGGGACAGGGTACCTGTACAATGAGCAGTTCTTC	CSAGTGYLYNEQFF
TRBJ2-3	NA	TRBV18	once	TGTGCCTCAGGGGCACAATCAGATACGCAGTATTTT	CASGAQSDTQYF
TRBJ1-2	NA	TRBV7-2	NA	TGTGCCAGCAGCTTAGCGGGAGGGGGGGGAGTCGGTGGCTACACCTTC	CASSLAGGGGVGGYTF
TRBJ1-2	NA	TRBV30	few	TGTGCCTGGAGTGTAAGCAGGTTCTATGGCTACACCTTC	CAWSVSRFYGYTF
TRBJ2-1	NA	TRBV7-3	NA	TGTGCCAGCAGCTCTAGCCACTCCTACAATGAGCAGTTCTTC	CASSSSHSYNEQFF
TRBJ2-7	NA	TRBV2	NA	TGTGCCAGCACTAACAATCTCGGGGAATCCTACGAGCAGTACTTC	CASTNNLGESYEQYF
TRBJ2-2	NA	TRBV2	NA	TGTGCCAGCAGTGGTGACAGCATGAACACCGGGGAGCTGTTTTTT	CASSGDSMNTGELFF
TRBJ2-2	NA	TRBV4-1	NA	TGCGCCAGCAGCCAGAATGGCAGGGTTGGCGGGGAGCTGTTTTTT	CASSQNGRVGGELFF
TRBJ2-5	TRBD2	TRBV7-2	once	TGTGCCAGCAGCTCGCGCGGGAGTGAGACCCAGTACTTC	CASSSRGSETQYF
TRBJ1-2	NA	TRBV5-4	NA	TGTGCCAGCAGCTCGGACAGCTATGGCTACACCTTC	CASSSDSYGYTF
TRBJ1-2	NA	TRBV30	NA	TGTGCCTGGACACAGGGTCGTGGCTACACCTTC	CAWTQGRGYTF
TRBJ2-6	NA	TRBV7-2	NA	TGTGCCAGCATCGAGAACGGGGCTGGGGCCAACGTCCTGACTTTC	CASIENGAGANVLTF
TRBJ2-1	NA	TRBV1	NA	TGCACCAGCAGCCTACCGAGGGTCTCCTACAATGAGCAGTTCTTC	CTSSLPRVSYNEQFF
TRBJ1-5	NA	TRBV6-5	NA	TGTGCCAGCGCAGGCCGGGAGGATCAGCCCCAGCATTTT	CASAGREDQPQHF
TRBJ2-1	TRBD2	TRBV6-5	NA	TGTGCCAGCAGTTTCCTTGGCGGGAGCTCCTACAATGAGCAGTTCTTC	CASSFLGGSSYNEQFF
TRBJ1-4	TRBD1	TRBV11-3	NA	TGTGCCAGCAGCTTAGGCGGGACAGGGGCAACTAATGAAAAACTGTTTTTT	CASSLGGTGATNEKLFF
TRBJ2-7	TRBD2	TRBV7-2	NA	TGTGCCAGCAGCCTAGCGGGGGGGCGCTACGAGCAGTACTTC	CASSLAGGRYEQYF
TRBJ1-3	NA	TRBV4-3	NA	TGCGCCAGCAGCCAAGATCCTGGACACAGCTCTGGAAACACCATATATTTT	CASSQDPGHSSGNTIYF
TRBJ2-7	TRBD1	TRBV6-5	NA	TGTGCCAGCAGTTACCGGTGGGACAGCTACGAGCAGTACTTC	CASSYRWDSYEQYF
TRBJ2-3	NA	TRBV7-8	NA	TGTGCCAGCAGCGCTAGCCCCCCGGGCCGCACAGATACGCAGTATTTT	CASSASPPGRTDTQYF
TRBJ1-6	NA	TRBV4-1	many	TGCGCCAGCAGCCGACAGAGTGATAATTCACCCCTCCACTTT	CASSRQSDNSPLHF
TRBJ2-1	TRBD2	TRBV7-3	NA	TGTGCCAGCAGCCCGGGGGGGAATGAGCAGTTCTTC	CASSPGGNEQFF
TRBJ1-2	TRBD1	TRBV9	NA	TGTGCCAGCAGCGCATATACACCGGGACAGGGCCCAAATGGCTACACCTTC	CASSAYTPGQGPNGYTF
TRBJ2-7	NA	TRBV27	NA	TGTGCCAGCAGTTTACTAGGGGGGGGGCCCCCCTACGAGCAGTACTTC	CASSLLGGGPPYEQYF
TRBJ2-5	TRBD1	TRBV15	NA	TGTGCCACCAGCACAGGGGGTCGGGAGACCCAGTACTTC	CATSTGGRETQYF
TRBJ2-1	TRBD2	TRBV11-2	NA	TGTGCCAGCAGCCAAAAACTAGCGGCTCACAATGAGCAGTTCTTC	CASSQKLAAHNEQFF
TRBJ2-5	NA	TRBV5-1	NA	TGCGCCAGCAGCTTGGTTCCGAGGCAAGAGACCCAGTACTTC	CASSLVPRQETQYF
TRBJ2-7	TRBD2	TRBV5-6	NA	TGTGCCAGCACCCGCTATCTTAGCGGGAGTAACTCCTACGAGCAGTACTTC	CASTRYLSGSNSYEQYF
TRBJ2-3	NA	TRBV5-1	NA	TGCGCCAGCAGCTTGGCAACGGGAATGGGAGATACGCAGTATTTT	CASSLATGMGDTQYF
TRBJ2-2	NA	TRBV4-3	NA	TGCGCCAGCAGCCAAGGGACTTTTTCCGGGGAGCTGTTTTTT	CASSQGTFSGELFF
TRBJ1-5	NA	TRBV6-1	few	TGTGCCAGCAGTGAAGCGTTGGAGGTGAAGGCGGGACAGCCCCAGCATTTT	CASSEALEVKAGQPQHF